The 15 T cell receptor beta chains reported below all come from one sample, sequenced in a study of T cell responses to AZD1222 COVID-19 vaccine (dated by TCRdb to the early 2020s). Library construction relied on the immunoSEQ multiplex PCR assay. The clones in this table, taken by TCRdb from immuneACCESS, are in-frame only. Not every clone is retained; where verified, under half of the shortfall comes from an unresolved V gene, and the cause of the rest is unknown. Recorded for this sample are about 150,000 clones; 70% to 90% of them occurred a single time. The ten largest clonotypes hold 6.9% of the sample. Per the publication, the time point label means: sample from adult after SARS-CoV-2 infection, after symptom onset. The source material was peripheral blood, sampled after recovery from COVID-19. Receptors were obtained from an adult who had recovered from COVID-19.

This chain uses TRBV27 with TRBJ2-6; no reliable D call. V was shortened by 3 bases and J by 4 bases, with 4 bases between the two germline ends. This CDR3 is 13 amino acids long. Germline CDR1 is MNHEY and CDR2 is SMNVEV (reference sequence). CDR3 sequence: CASSFPGANVLTF. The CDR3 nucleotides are TGTGCCAGCAGTTTCCCGGGGGCCAACGTCCTGACTTTC.

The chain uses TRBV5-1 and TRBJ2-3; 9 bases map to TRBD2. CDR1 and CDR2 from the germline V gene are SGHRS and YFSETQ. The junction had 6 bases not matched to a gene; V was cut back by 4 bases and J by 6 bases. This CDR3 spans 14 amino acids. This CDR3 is CASSRREGQDTQYF. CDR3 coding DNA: TGCGCCAGCAGCCGGCGGGAGGGCCAGGATACGCAGTATTTT.

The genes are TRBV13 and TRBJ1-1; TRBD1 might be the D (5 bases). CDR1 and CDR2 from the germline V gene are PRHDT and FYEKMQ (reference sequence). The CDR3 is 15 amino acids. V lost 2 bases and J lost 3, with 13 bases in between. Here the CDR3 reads CASSLPGRGDTEAFF. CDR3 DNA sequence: TGTGCCAGCAGCTTACCGGGACGGGGGGACACTGAAGCTTTCTTT.

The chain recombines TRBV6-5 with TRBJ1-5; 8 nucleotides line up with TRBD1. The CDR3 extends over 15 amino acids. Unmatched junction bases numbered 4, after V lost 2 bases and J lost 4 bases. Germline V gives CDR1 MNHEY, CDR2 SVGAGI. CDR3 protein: CASSYTTGENQPQHF. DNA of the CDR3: TGTGCCAGCAGTTACACGACAGGGGAGAATCAGCCCCAGCATTTT.

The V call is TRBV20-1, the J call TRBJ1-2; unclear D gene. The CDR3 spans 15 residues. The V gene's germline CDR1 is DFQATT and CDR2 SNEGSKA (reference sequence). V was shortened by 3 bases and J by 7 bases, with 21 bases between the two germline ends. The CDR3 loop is CSASGGHPSFGGYTF. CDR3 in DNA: TGCAGTGCTAGTGGAGGGCATCCTTCTTTTGGTGGCTACACCTTC.

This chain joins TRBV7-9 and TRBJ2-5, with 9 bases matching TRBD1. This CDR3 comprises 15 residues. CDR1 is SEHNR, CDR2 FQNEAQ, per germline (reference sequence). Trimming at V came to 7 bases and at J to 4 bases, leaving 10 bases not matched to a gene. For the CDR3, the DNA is TGTGCCAGCACCCTCGGACAGGGGTCGGGAGAGACCCAGTACTTC. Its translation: CASTLGQGSGETQYF.

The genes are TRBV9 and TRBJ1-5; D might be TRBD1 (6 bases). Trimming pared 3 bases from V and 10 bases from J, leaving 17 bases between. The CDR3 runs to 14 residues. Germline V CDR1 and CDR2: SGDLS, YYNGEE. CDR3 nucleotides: TGTGCCAGCAGCGAGGACAGCTCCCATTCTCCCCAGCATTTT. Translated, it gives CASSEDSSHSPQHF.

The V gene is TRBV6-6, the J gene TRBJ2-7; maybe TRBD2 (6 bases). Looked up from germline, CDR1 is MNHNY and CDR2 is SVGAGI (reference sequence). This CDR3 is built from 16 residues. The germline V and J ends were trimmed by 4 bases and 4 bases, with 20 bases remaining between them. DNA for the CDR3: TGTGCCAGCAGTTTACGGGCCGGAGGGACGGATTACGAGCAGTACTTC. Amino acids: CASSLRAGGTDYEQYF.

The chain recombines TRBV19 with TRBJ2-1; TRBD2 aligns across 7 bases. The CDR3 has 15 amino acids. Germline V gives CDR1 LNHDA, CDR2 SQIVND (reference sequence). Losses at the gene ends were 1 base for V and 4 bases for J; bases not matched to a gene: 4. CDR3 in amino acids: CASSIVAGDYNEQFF. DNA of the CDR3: TGTGCCAGTAGTATAGTGGCGGGAGATTACAATGAGCAGTTCTTC. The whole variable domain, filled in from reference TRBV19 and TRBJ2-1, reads DGGITQSPKYLFRKEGQNVTLSCEQNLNHDAMYWYRQDPGQGLRLIYYSQIVNDFQKGDIAEGYSVSREKKESFPLTVTSAQKNPTAFYLCASSIVAGDYNEQFFGPGTRLTVL.

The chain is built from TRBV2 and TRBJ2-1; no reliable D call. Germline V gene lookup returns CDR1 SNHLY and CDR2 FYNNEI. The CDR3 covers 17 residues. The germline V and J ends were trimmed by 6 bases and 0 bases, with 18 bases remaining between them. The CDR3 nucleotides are TGTGCCAGCAGAAAGAACTCCATATCGAGCTCCTACAATGAGCAGTTCTTC. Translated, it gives CASRKNSISSSYNEQFF.

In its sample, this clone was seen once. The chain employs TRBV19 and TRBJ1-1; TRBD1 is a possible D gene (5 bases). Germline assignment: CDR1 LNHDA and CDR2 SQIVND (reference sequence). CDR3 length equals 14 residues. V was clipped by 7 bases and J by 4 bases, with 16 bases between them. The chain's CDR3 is CASTSLGGITEAFF. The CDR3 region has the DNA TGTGCCAGTACTAGTCTGGGGGGGATCACTGAAGCTTTCTTT.

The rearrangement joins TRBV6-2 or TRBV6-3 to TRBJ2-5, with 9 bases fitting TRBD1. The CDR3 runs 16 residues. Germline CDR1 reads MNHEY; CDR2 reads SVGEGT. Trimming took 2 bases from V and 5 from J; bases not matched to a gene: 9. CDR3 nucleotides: TGTGCCAGCAGTTACGAATCGGGACAGGGTGAGGAGACCCAGTACTTC. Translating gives CASSYESGQGEETQYF.

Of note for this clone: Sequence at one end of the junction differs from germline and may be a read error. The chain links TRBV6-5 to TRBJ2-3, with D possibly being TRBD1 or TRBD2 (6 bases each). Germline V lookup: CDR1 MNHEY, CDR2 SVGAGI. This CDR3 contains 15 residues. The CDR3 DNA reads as TGTGCCAGCAGTGACTCCGGACAGCGGGCTGATACGCAGTATTTT. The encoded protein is CASSDSGQRADTQYF.

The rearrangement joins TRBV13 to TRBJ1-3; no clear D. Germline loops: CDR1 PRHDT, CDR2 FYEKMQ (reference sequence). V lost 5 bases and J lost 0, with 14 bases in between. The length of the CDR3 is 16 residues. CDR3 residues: CASSTTPGFSGNTIYF. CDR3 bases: TGTGCCAGCAGCACCACACCCGGCTTCTCTGGAAACACCATATATTTT.

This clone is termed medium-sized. In DNA form, the CDR3 reads TGTGCCAGCAGCACATCTGGGGCCAACGTCCTGACTTTC. This sequence encodes CASSTSGANVLTF. The rearrangement joins TRBV9 to TRBJ2-6; D remains unclear. V dropped 4 bases and J dropped 1 base, with 3 bases sitting between them. The germline CDR1 and CDR2 sequences are SGDLS and YYNGEE. The CDR3 has 13 amino acids.